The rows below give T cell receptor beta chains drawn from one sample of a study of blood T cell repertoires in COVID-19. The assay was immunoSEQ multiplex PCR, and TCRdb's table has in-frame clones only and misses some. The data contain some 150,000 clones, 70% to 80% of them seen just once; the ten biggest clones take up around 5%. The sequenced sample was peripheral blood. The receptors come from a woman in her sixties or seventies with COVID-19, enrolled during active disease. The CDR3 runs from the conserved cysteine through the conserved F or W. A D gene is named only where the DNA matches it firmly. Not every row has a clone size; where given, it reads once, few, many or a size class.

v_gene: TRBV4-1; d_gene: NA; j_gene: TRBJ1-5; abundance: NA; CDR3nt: TGCGCCAGCAGCCAAGTCCCTGATCAGCCCCAGCATTTT; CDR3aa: CASSQVPDQPQHF
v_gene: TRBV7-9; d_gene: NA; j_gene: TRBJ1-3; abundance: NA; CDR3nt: TGTGCCAGCAGCTTATTAGGGGGACGGGCTGGAAACACCATATATTTT; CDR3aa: CASSLLGGRAGNTIYF
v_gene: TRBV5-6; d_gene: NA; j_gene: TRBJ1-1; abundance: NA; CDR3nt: TGTGCCAGCAGTCCGAAACAGGCATACACTGAAGCTTTCTTT; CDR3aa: CASSPKQAYTEAFF
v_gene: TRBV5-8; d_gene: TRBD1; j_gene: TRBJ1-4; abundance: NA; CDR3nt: TGTGCCAGCAGCGCTTACAGGGGGGGGAATGAAAAACTGTTTTTT; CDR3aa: CASSAYRGGNEKLFF
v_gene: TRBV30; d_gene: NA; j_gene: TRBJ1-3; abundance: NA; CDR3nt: TGTGCCTGGAGTTCCCCGACAGGCACCATATATTTT; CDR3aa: CAWSSPTGTIYF
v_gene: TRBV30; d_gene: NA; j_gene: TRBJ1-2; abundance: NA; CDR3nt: TGTGCCTGGAGTGTACCAGCAGGCCCCCTCTATGGCTACACCTTC; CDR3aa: CAWSVPAGPLYGYTF
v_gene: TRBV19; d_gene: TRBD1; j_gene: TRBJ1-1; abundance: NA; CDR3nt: TGTGCCAGTAGTTTCCGGACAGGGGGCGCTTCGGTGAACACTGAAGCTTTCTTT; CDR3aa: CASSFRTGGASVNTEAFF
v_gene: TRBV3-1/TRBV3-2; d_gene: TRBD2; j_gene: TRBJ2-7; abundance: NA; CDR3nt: TGTGCCAGCAGCCAAGCCCTAGCGGGAGGAAACTCCTACGAGCAGTACTTC; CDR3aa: CASSQALAGGNSYEQYF
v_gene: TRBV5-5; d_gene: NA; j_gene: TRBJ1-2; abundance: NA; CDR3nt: TGTGCCAGCACCAAAGCCGGTGCGATTGAGCTTGGCTACACCTTC; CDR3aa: CASTKAGAIELGYTF
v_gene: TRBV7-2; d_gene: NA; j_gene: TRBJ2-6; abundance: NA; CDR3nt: TGTGCCAGCAGCTTATACGGAGGGGTAATGTCTGGGGCCAACGTCCTGACTTTC; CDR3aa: CASSLYGGVMSGANVLTF
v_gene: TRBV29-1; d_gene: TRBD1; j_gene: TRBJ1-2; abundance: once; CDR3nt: TGCAGCTCCCGGGACAGCAACTATGGCTACACCTTC; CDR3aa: CSSRDSNYGYTF
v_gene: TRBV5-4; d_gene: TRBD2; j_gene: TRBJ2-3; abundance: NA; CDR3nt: TGTGCCAGCAGCTTGGGGGCGGGGGACACAGATACGCAGTATTTT; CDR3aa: CASSLGAGDTDTQYF
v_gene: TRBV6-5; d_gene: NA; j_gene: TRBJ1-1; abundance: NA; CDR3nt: TGTGCCAGTAGGACAGACACCATGAACACTGAAGCTTTCTTT; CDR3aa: CASRTDTMNTEAFF
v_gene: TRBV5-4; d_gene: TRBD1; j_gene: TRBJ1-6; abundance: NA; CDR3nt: TGTGCCAGCAGCACCGGGACAGGGGGCGCAGGTAGAGGCTCACCCCTCCACTTT; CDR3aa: CASSTGTGGAGRGSPLHF
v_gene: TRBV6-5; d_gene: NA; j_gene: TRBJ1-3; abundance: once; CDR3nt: TGTGCCAGCAGTCACCCAGGGTCTGGAAACACCATATATTTT; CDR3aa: CASSHPGSGNTIYF
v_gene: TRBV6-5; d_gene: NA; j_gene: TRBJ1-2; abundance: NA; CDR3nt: TGTGCCAGCACCTCACAAGGTCGGAGTGGCTACACCTTC; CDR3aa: CASTSQGRSGYTF
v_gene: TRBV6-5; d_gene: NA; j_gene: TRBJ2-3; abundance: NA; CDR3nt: TGTGCCAGCAGTAAACTAGCCGGGTACACAGATACGCAGTATTTT; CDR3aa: CASSKLAGYTDTQYF
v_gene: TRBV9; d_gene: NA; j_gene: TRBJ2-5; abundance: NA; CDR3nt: TGTGCCAGCAGCGTAGCGACCCAGGGTGGGACCCAGTACTTC; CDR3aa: CASSVATQGGTQYF
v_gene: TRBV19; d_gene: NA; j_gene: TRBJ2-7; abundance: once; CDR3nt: TGTGCCAGTAGTATATTCCTGCTTTCCGGGACATTGAAATACGAGCAGTACTTC; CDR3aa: CASSIFLLSGTLKYEQYF
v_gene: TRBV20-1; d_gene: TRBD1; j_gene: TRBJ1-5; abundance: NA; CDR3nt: TGCAGTGCTAGTGACAGGGTCAATCAGCCCCAGCATTTT; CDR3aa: CSASDRVNQPQHF
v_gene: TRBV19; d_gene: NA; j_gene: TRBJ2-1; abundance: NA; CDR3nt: TGTGCCAGTACCCCCGCAGGGTTATGGTCCTACAATGAGCAGTTCTTC; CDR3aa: CASTPAGLWSYNEQFF
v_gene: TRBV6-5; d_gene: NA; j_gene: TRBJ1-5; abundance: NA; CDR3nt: TGTGCCAGCAGTTACTCGGAGGGGTTTGATCAGCCCCAGCATTTT; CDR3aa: CASSYSEGFDQPQHF
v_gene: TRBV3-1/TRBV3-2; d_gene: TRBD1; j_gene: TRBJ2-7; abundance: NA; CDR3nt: TGTGCCAGCAGCCTGTCTCCTGGACAGGGTAGCTCCTACGAGCAGTACTTC; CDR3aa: CASSLSPGQGSSYEQYF
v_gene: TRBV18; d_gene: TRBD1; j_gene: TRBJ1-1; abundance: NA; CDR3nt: TGTGCCAGCTCACTAAAACGGATGGGACAGAGTATGAACACTGAAGCTTTCTTT; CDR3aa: CASSLKRMGQSMNTEAFF
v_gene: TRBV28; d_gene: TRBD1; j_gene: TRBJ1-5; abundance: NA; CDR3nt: TGTGCCAGCAGTCCTGCCCGACAGGGAGGCGCGCCCCAGCATTTT; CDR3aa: CASSPARQGGAPQHF
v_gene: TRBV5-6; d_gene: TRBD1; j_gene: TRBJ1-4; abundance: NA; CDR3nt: TGTGCCAGCAGCTTGGCCCCGACAGGGTGCGAAAAACTGTTTTTT; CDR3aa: CASSLAPTGCEKLFF
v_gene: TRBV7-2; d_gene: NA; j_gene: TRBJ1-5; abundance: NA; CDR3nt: TGTGCCAGCACCGATGGGAGTAATCAGCCCCAGCATTTT; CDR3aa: CASTDGSNQPQHF
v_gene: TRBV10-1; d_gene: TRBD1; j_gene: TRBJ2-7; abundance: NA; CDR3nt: TGCGCCAGCAGCTGGTCTTTCCCGGGACAGGGCCAATGGGACGAGCAGTACTTC; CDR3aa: CASSWSFPGQGQWDEQYF
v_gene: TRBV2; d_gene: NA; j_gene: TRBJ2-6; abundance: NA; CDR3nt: TGTGCCAGCAGTGAAGGATCAGGAGGGGCCAACGTCCTGACTTTC; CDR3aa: CASSEGSGGANVLTF
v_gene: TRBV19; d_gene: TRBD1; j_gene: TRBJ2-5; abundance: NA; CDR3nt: TGTGCCAGTAGTATTGGACAGGTCCGTGAGACCCAGTACTTC; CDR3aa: CASSIGQVRETQYF
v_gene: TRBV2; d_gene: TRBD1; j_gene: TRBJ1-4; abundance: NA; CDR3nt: TGTGCCAGCAGTGGGGACAGTTCTAATGAAAAACTGTTTTTT; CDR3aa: CASSGDSSNEKLFF
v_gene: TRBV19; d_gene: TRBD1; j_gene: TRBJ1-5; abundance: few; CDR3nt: TGTGCCAGTAGTGGGACAGGGGGGGGTGTCCAGCCCCAGCATTTT; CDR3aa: CASSGTGGGVQPQHF
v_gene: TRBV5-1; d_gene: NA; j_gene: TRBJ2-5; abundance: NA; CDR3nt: TGCGCCAGCAGCCTGACTAGGTTTGAGACCCAGTACTTC; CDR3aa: CASSLTRFETQYF
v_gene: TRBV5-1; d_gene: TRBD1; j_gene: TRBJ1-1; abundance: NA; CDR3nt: TGCGCCAGCAGCTTGGTAGGGATCGGACAGGGCGGCACTGAAGCTTTCTTT; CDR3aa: CASSLVGIGQGGTEAFF
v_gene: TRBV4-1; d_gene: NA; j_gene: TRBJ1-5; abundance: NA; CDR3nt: TGCGCCAGCAGCCAAGTTACGGGGAATCAGCCCCAGCATTTT; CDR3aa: CASSQVTGNQPQHF
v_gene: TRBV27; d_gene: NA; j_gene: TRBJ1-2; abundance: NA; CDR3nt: TGTGCCAGCAGTTTAGAAGGGAGGGGTGGCTACACCTTC; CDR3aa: CASSLEGRGGYTF
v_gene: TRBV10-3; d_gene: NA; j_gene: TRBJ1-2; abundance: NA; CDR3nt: TGTGCCATCAGTGGGGGGGGGTATGGCTACACCTTC; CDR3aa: CAISGGGYGYTF
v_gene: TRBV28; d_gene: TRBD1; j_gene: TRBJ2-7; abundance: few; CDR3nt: TGTGCCAGCAGTTTACGACAGGGGAAGTACGAGCAGTACTTC; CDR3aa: CASSLRQGKYEQYF
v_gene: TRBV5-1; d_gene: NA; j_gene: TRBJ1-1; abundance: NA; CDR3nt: TGCGCCAGCAGCTTGGTTTTAGGAGATTCCACTGAAGCTTTCTTT; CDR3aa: CASSLVLGDSTEAFF
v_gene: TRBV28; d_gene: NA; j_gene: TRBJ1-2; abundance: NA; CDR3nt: TGTGCCAGCAGCAACGGGGGGGGCGAGGTTGGCTATGGCTACACCTTC; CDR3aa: CASSNGGGEVGYGYTF
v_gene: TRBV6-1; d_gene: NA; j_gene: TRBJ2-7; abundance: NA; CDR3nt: TGTGCCAGCAGTGATTTGGTCAGGGAGCAGTACTTC; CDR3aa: CASSDLVREQYF
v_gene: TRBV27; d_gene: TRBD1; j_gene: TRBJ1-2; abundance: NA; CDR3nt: TGTGCCAGCAGGCCCGACAGGGGTTTGGGTGGCTACACCTTC; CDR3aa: CASRPDRGLGGYTF
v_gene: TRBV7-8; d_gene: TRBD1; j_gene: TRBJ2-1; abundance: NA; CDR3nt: TGTGCCAGCAGCTTAGGAGGGACAGTCTACAATGAGCAGTTCTTC; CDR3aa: CASSLGGTVYNEQFF
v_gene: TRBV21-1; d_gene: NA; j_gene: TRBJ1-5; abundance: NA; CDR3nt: TGTGCCAGCAGCAAAGTCGACAGGGAGGTTGGCAATCAGCCCCAGCATTTT; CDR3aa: CASSKVDREVGNQPQHF
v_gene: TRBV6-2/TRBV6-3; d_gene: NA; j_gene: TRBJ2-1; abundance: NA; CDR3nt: TGTGCCAGCAGTATACTGACTCGGGGTGAGCAGTTCTTC; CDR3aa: CASSILTRGEQFF
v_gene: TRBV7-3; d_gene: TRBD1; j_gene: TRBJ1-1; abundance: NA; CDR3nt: TGTGCCAGCAGCTCGACAGGGGCGATTGAAGCTTTCTTT; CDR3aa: CASSSTGAIEAFF
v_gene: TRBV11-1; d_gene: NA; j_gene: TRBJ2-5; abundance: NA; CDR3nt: TGTGCCAGCAGCCACAAAGGGGTTCCAGAGACCCAGTACTTC; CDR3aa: CASSHKGVPETQYF
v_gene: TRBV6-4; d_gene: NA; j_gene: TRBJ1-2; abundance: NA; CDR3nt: TGTGCCAGCAGTGACTCAAGAGGCGGCTACACCTTC; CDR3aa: CASSDSRGGYTF
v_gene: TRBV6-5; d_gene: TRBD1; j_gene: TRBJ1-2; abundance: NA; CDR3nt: TGTGCCAGCAGACAACAGGGGGAGCTGGGTGGCTACACCTTC; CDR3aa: CASRQQGELGGYTF
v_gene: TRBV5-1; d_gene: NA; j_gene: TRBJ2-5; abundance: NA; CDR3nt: TGCGCCAGCAGCTTGGGGTCTACCCAAGAGACCCAGTACTTC; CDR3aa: CASSLGSTQETQYF
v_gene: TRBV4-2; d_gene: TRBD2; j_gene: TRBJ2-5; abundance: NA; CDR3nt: TGTGCCAGCAGCCGCTCAACCTCTCTAAGGAGCGGGAAACAAGAGACCCAGTACTTC; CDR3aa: CASSRSTSLRSGKQETQYF
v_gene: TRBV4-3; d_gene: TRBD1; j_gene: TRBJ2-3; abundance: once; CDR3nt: TGCGCCAGCAGCCAGGCTCTGTCGGGACAGGGTGATACGCAGTATTTT; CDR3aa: CASSQALSGQGDTQYF